This TCR beta chain was sequenced in a study of blood T cell repertoires in COVID-19 (TCRdb year 2020). Notes on the research overall: Collaborator samples came from the United States, Italy and Spain and covered acute and convalescent phases of COVID-19. The prospective study material was composed of cDNA or gDNA derived from T cells, B-cell-depleted T cells, or PBMCs. The dataset comprised deeply sampled blood TCRbeta repertoires from subjects exposed to, actively infected with, or recovered from COVID-19. The repertoires were made available in a free public database intended to serve as a resource for research on the immune response to SARS-CoV-2. Samples were obtained from the ongoing ImmuneRACE study (first 160 participants) and from some 1,300 subjects provided by 6 global collaborators. Nearly every sample came with metadata listing a de-identified subject ID, COVID-19 status, age in years and sex. Where available, HLA class I and class II types were taken from metadata supplied by the sample provider and were not determined by assay-based typing.

The immunoSEQ Assay, a bias-controlled multiplex PCR, was used to amplify TCRbeta CDR3 regions from genomic DNA. The original pipeline was this. The number of nucleated cells in each sample was estimated by amplification of reference gene primers within the assay. Sequence reads were collapsed and filtered to measure the absolute abundance of every unique TCRbeta CDR3 rearrangement. For each sample, productive Simpson clonality was calculated as the square root of Simpson's diversity index over productive rearrangements. Drawn from immuneACCESS, this table holds only the in-frame rearrangements with V and J called that TCRdb kept. Clones are partly lost; checked studies trace under half to an unresolved V gene and leave the rest unexplained. Clone size and V and J calls were adopted from that table, with D and trimming inferred from the DNA. The sample yields about 99,000 clones; approximately 84% were counted once. 20% to 30% of the sample is in the top ten clones.

The collaborating institutions used their own protocols to collect whole blood in K2EDTA tubes. For TCRbeta analysis, collaborator samples were shipped as frozen whole blood, as isolated PBMCs, or as DNA extracted from either sample type. Spanning cysteine to phenylalanine, the CDR3 consists of 15 amino acids. The DNA shown is the 45-base CDR3, in frame from base 1. The germline V gene yields MNHEY for CDR1 and SVGAGI for CDR2. After removal of 5 bases from V and 2 bases from J, the junction retains 2 bases not matched to a gene. A word on this clone: The specificity of this receptor is unknown. No clone much larger than this one lies a single base away; base qualities are absent.

Overall results and qualifications from the work: Clinical and demographic metadata were provided uncurated, with the amount varying by source and participant.

Recombination joined TRBV6-5 with TRBJ2-3, with 12 bases matching TRBD2. This receptor was identified in a man in his 60s with acute or convalescent COVID-19. Source material: peripheral blood. The CDR3 region reads CASSRTSGITDTQYF. The nucleotide sequence is TGTGCCAGCAGTAGGACTAGCGGGATCACAGATACGCAGTATTTT.